Reported below is one TCR beta chain. CDR3 length: 15 amino acids. V was cut by 5 bases and J by 4 bases, with 12 bases left in between. The sample originates from a study of human T cells and chemical hapten exposure. TCRdb re-called the RACE reads through MiXCR, storing one row per CDR3 protein. The sample has around 380,000 distinct CDR3 sequences; roughly 5% are singletons. The time point denotes: patch test 1, 2 weeks after DPC sensitization. Treatment noted: therapeutic diphenylcyclopropenone sensitization with weekly scalp DPC. Suited to DPC and affected by alopecia, the donors ranged from 18 to 70 years old.

The receptor was derived from a woman between 45 and 65 years old with alopecia areata. Some clones in this sample may be carry-over from other donors' samples. Sample: whole blood, taken in connection with sensitization to the hapten diphenylcyclopropenone (DPC). The J gene is TRBJ2-6, the V gene TRBV12-3 or TRBV12-4; D is perhaps TRBD2 (6 bases). CDR3 region: CASSPRRVGANVLTF. In DNA form, the CDR3 reads TGTGCCAGCAGTCCGCGGAGGGTCGGGGCCAACGTCCTGACTTTC.